Many counts were recorded for the clone carrying this T cell receptor (beta chain). One entry per CDR3 protein, called by TCRdb with MiXCR from the 5' RACE reads. The sample includes tens of thousands of distinct CDR3 sequences, around 9% of them seen just once. V gave up 6 bases and J gave up 5 bases, with 17 bases separating them. Looked up from germline, CDR1 is SNHLY and CDR2 is FYNNEI. The CDR3 has 14 amino acids. The sample comes from a study of early T cells in non-severe SARS-CoV-2 infection. This TCR was recovered from an adult who was a healthcare worker with PCR-confirmed SARS-CoV-2 infection or an uninfected control (not recorded which). The chain is built from TRBV2 and TRBJ2-7; D might be TRBD1 or TRBD2, each matching 5 bases. Source material: whole blood. CDR3 residues: CASRGRVGLDEQYF. The CDR3 region has the DNA TGTGCCAGCAGAGGCAGGGTAGGACTGGACGAGCAGTACTTC.